The T cell receptor (beta chain) described here comes from a study of regulatory T cells in long-lasting Graves disease. With regard to this clonotype: This may stem from a read error, because a much larger clone lies one nucleotide away.

Through Arm-PCR of CDR3 regions and iRepertoire HTBI primers, TCR beta libraries were built. TCRdb recomputed calls from the multiplex PCR reads with MiXCR, one row per CDR3 protein. The sample includes approximately 380,000 distinct CDR3 sequences, roughly 20% of them seen just once. Time point denoted: persistent/refractory GD, antithyroid drugs over 5 years with positive TRAb. From RNA extracted from PBMCs, the TCR library was made. Germline lookup yields CDR1 SNHLY and CDR2 FYNNEI. V was cut by 2 bases and J by 8 bases, with 18 bases left in between. The CDR3 totals 16 residues. V gene TRBV2 combines with J gene TRBJ1-4, with a possible D match to TRBD1 (6 bases). Source: peripheral blood mononuclear cells (PBMCs), taken when the disease was refractory, from a patient treated with antithyroid drugs. This sequence originates from a female donor with Graves disease. In DNA form, the CDR3 reads TGTGCCAGCAGTGAATTCCCCCGGGGGGCAGGAGAAAAACTGTTTTTT. Protein sequence: CASSEFPRGAGEKLFF.